This T cell receptor (beta chain) emerged from a study of CD8 T cells in ankylosing spondylitis. TCRdb itself ran the 5' RACE reads through MiXCR, one entry per CDR3 protein. The sample includes about 160,000 distinct CDR3 sequences, 15% to 20% of them seen just once. Ten or more counts support this clonotype. Its antigen remains unknown. The length of the CDR3 is 16 residues. Germline V gives CDR1 SGHRS, CDR2 YFSETQ. V lost 4 bases to trimming and J lost 1 base, with 15 bases between them. General study findings and limits: Matched ankylosing spondylitis synovial fluid reportedly showed significant enrichment of disease-linked clones.

The chain uses TRBV5-1 and TRBJ1-3; possibly TRBD1 for D (6 bases). Input material: blood, either unsorted or a sorted T cell fraction (not recorded which). This receptor was identified in a male donor with ankylosing spondylitis or in good health (not recorded which). The CDR3 spells CASSPSRDTSGNTIYF. The DNA for the CDR3 is TGCGCCAGCAGCCCGTCGAGGGACACTTCTGGAAACACCATATATTTT.